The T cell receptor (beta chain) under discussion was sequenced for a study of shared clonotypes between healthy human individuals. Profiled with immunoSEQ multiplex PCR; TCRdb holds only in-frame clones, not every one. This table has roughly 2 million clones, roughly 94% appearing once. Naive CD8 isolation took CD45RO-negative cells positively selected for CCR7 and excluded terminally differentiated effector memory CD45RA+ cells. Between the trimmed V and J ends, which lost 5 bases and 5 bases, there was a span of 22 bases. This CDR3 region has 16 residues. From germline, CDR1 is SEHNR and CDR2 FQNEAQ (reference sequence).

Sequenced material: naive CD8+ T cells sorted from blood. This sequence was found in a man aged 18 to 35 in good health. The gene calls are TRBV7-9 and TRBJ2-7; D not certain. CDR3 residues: CASSPPQIGLANEQYF. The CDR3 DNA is TGTGCCAGCAGCCCCCCACAGATCGGTCTGGCTAACGAGCAGTACTTC.